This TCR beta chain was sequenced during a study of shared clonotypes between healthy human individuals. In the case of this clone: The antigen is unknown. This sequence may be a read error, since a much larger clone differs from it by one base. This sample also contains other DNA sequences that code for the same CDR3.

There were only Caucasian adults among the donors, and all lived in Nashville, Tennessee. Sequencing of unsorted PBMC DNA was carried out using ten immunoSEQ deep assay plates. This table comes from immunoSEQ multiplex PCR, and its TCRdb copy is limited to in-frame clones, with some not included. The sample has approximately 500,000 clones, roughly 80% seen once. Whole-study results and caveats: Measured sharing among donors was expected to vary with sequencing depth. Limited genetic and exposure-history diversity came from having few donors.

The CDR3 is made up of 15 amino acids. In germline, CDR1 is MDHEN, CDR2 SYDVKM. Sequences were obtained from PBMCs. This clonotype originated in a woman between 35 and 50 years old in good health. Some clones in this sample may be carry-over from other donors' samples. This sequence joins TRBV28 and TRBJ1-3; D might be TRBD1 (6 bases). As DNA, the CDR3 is TGTGCCAGCAGTCGAGGGGGTGCCTCTGGAAACACAATATATTTT. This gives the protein CASSRGGASGNTIYF.